Presented here are 7 T cell receptor beta chains from one specimen sequenced in a study of radiotherapy plus CTLA-4 blockade in lung cancer (dated by TCRdb to between 2018 and 2020). The library came from the immunoSEQ multiplex PCR assay. Here the immuneACCESS table is served through TCRdb, limited to in-frame sequences with V and J called. Missing clones are a known gap in these copies; in checked studies unresolved V genes cover under half, and the rest lacks a known reason. This sample holds about 51,000 clones; 60% to 80% were observed only once. In total, the top ten clones hold over 2% of the sample. This specimen was peripheral blood, taken from a patient treated with radiotherapy plus ipilimumab. The receptors come from a human donor with non-small cell lung cancer whose response to radiotherapy plus ipilimumab could not be evaluated.

This sequence joins TRBV9 and TRBJ2-1; 14 bases map to TRBD2. CDR3 length: 20 amino acids. With V trimmed by 0 bases and J by 0 bases, 8 bases remained unmatched. The germline CDR1 and CDR2 sequences are SGDLS and YYNGEE. CDR3: CASSVGLGTSGGHSYNEQFF. The CDR3 DNA reads TGTGCCAGCAGCGTAGGCCTTGGGACTAGCGGGGGCCACTCCTACAATGAGCAGTTCTTC.

This sequence joins TRBV2 and TRBJ1-1, with D perhaps matching TRBD1 (6 bases). The CDR3 spans 13 residues. V lost 4 bases and J lost 6, with 12 bases in between. Germline-derived CDR1 and CDR2 are SNHLY and FYNNEI. CDR3 in DNA: TGTGCCAGCAGTGGTGAACAGGGCTCTGAAGCTTTCTTT. Translated: CASSGEQGSEAFF.

The V gene is TRBV11-2, the J gene TRBJ2-7; 8 nucleotides line up with TRBD1. Trimming cost V 4 bases and J 3 bases; bases outside gene matches: 5. The CDR3 totals 14 residues. Germline values: CDR1 SGHAT, CDR2 FQNNGV. The CDR3 is CASSSNRGNYEQYF. CDR3 nucleotides: TGTGCCAGCAGCTCAAACAGGGGGAACTACGAGCAGTACTTC.

The rearrangement joins TRBV7-2 to TRBJ2-7; TRBD2 might be the D (5 bases). The CDR3 covers 15 residues. V dropped 5 bases and J dropped 0 bases, with 14 bases sitting between them. Germline loops: CDR1 SGHTA, CDR2 FQGNSA. The chain's CDR3 is CASSTPSGSSYEQYF. For the CDR3, the DNA is TGTGCCAGCAGCACCCCCAGCGGAAGCTCCTACGAGCAGTACTTC.

The V and J genes are TRBV7-2 and TRBJ1-2, with 7 bases fitting TRBD1. The length of the CDR3 is 14 residues. The ends lost 2 bases at V and 4 bases at J; junction bases unmatched: 4. CDR1 is SGHTA and CDR2 is FQGNSA in the germline V gene. The CDR3 sequence: CASSLRQGGYGYTF. The DNA of the CDR3 is TGTGCCAGCAGCTTACGGCAGGGGGGCTATGGCTACACCTTC. The full variable domain, rest sourced from reference TRBV7-2 and TRBJ1-2, is GAGVSQSPSNKVTEKGKDVELRCDPISGHTALYWYRQSLGQGLEFLIYFQGNSAPDKSGLPSDRFSAERTGGSVSTLTIQRTQQEDSAVYLCASSLRQGGYGYTFGSGTRLTVV.

J is TRBJ1-5 and V is TRBV28; TRBD1 matches at 10 bases. Germline trimming cut 4 bases from V and 3 bases from J; bases unmatched to any gene: 6. CDR3 length equals 16 residues. Germline V gives CDR1 MDHEN, CDR2 SYDVKM. CDR3: CASSSRDRGPNQPQHF. For the CDR3, the DNA is TGTGCCAGCAGTTCCCGGGACAGGGGACCCAATCAGCCCCAGCATTTT.

The V and J genes are TRBV5-5 and TRBJ1-5, with D perhaps matching TRBD1 (5 bases). V dropped 4 bases and J dropped 0 bases, with 14 bases sitting between them. Germline V gene lookup returns CDR1 SGHKS and CDR2 YYEKEE (reference sequence). The CDR3 consists of 16 residues. The CDR3 sequence is CASSIGFGASNQPQHF. In nucleotides, the CDR3 is TGTGCCAGCAGCATCGGATTTGGGGCTAGCAATCAGCCCCAGCATTTT.